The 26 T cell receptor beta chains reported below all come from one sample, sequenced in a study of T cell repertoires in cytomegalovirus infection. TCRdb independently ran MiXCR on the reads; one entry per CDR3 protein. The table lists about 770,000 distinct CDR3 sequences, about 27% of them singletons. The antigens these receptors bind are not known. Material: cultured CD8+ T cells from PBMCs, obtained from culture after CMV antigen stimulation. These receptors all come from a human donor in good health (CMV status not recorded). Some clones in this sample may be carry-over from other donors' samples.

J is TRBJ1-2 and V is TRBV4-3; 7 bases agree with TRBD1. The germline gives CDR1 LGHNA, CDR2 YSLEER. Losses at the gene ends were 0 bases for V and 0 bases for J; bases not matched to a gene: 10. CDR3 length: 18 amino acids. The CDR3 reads CASSQDLWGTVSNYGYTF. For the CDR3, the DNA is TGCGCCAGCAGCCAAGATCTGTGGGGGACAGTTTCTAACTATGGCTACACCTTC.

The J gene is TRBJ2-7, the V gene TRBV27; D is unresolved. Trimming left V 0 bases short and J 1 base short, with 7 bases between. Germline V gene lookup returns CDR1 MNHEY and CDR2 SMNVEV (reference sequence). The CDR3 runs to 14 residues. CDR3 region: CASSLSQKSYEQYF. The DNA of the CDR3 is TGTGCCAGCAGTTTATCCCAGAAATCCTACGAGCAGTACTTC.

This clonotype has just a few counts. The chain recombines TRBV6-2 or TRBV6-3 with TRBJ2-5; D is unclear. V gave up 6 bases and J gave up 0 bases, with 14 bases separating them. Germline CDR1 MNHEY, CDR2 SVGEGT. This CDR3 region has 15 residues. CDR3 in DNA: TGTGCCAGCAGCAAACAATCGCCGTACCAAGAGACCCAGTACTTC. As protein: CASSKQSPYQETQYF.

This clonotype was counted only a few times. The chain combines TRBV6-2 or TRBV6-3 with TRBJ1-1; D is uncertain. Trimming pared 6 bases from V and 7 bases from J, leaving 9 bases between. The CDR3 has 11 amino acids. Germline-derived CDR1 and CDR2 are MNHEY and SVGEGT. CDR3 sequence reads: CASRFPDEAFF. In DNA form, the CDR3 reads TGTGCCAGCAGATTTCCCGATGAAGCTTTCTTT.

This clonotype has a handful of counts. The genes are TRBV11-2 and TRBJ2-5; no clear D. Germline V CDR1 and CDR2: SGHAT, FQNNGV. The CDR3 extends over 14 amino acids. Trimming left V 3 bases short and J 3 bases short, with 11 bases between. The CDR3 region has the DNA TGTGCCAGCAGCTTTGTTCAATGGAAAGAGACCCAGTACTTC. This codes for CASSFVQWKETQYF. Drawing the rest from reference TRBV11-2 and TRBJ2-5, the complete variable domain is EAGVAQSPRYKIIEKRQSVAFWCNPISGHATLYWYQQILGQGPKLLIQFQNNGVVDDSQLPKDRFSAERLKGVDSTLKIQPAKLEDSAVYLCASSFVQWKETQYFGPGTRLLVL.

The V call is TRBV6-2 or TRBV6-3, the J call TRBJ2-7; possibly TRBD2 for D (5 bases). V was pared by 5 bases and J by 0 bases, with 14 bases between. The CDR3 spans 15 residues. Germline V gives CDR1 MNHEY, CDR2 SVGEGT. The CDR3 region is CASSPPDWSSYEQYV. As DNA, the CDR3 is TGTGCCAGCAGTCCCCCGGACTGGAGCTCCTACGAGCAGTACGTC.

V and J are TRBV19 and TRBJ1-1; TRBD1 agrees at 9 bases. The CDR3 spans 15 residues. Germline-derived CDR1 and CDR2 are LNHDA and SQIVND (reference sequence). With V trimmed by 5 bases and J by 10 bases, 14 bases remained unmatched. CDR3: CASSLPRDREVRAFF. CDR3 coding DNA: TGTGCCAGTAGTCTCCCCCGGGACAGGGAAGTTAGAGCTTTCTTT.

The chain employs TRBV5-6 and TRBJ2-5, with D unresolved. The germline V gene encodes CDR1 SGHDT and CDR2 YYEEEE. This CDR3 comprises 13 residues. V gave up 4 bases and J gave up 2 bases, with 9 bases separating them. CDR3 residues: CASSREEQETQYF. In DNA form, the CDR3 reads TGTGCCAGCAGCCGCGAAGAACAAGAGACCCAGTACTTC.

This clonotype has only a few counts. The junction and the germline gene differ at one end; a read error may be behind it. CDR3 protein: CASSLVQGREFF. The CDR3 DNA sequence: TGTGCCAGTAGCTTAGTGCAGGGGCGCGAGTTCTTC. The V call is TRBV7-6, the J call TRBJ2-1; TRBD1 might be the D (6 bases). Germline lookup yields CDR1 SGHVS and CDR2 FNYEAQ. CDR3 length: 12 residues.

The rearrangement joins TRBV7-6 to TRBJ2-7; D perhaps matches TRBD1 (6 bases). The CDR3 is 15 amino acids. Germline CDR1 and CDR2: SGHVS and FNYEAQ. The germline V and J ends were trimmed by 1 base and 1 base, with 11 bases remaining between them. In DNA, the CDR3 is TGTGCCAGCAGCTTAGTTGGGGGCCAGTCCTACGAGCAGTACTTC. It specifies CASSLVGGQSYEQYF.

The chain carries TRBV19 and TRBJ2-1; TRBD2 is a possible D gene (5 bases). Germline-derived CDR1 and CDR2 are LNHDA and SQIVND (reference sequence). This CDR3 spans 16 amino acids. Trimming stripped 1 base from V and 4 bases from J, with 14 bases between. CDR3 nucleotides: TGTGCCAGTAGTATAGTTCTTTCTAGCCGATACAATGAGCAGTTCTTC. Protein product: CASSIVLSSRYNEQFF.

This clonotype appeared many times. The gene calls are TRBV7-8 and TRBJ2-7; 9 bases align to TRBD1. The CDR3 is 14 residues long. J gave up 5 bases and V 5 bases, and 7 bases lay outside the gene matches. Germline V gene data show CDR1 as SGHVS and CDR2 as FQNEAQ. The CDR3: CASSLTGTGNEQYV. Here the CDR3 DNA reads TGTGCCAGCAGCCTAACCGGGACAGGGAACGAGCAGTACGTC.

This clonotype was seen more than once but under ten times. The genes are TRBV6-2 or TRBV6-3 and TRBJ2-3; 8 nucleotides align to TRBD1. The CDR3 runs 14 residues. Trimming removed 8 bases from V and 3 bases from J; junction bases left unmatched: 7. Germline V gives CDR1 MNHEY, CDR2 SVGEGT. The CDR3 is CASYGQGRTDTQYF. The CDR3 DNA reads TGTGCCAGCTACGGACAGGGTAGGACAGATACGCAGTATTTT.

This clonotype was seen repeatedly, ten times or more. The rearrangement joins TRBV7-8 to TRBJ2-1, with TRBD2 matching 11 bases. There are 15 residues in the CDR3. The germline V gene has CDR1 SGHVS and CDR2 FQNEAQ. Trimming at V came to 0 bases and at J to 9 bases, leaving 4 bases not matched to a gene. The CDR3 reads CASSLALAGGREQFF. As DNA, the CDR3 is TGTGCCAGCAGCTTAGCGTTAGCGGGGGGGCGTGAGCAGTTCTTC.

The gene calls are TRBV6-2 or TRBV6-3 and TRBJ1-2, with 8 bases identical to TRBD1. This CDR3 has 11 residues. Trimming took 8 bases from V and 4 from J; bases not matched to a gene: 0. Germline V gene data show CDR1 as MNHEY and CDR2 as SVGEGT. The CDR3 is CASGQGYGYTF. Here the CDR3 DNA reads TGTGCCAGCGGACAGGGCTATGGCTACACCTTC.

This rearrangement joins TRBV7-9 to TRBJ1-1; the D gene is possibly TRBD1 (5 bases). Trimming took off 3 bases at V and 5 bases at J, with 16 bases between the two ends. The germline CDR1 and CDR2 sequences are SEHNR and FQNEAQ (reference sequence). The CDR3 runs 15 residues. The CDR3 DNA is TGTGCCAGCAGCTTGGCCCGGGGGGAATGGACTGAAGCTTTCTTT. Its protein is CASSLARGEWTEAFF.

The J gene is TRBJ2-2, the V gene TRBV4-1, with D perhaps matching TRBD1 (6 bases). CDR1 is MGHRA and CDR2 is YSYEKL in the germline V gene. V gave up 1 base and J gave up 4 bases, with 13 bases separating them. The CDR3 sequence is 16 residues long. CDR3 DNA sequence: TGCGCCAGCAGCCAAGCCCTGGACAGCCCCACCGGGGAGCTGTTTTTT. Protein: CASSQALDSPTGELFF.

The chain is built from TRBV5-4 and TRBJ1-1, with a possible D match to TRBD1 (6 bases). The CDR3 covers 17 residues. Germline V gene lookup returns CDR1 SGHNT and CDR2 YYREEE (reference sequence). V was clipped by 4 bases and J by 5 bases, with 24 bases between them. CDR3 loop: CASSLLGGSGEKTEAFF. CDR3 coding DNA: TGTGCCAGCAGCCTTTTGGGGGGCTCTGGCGAGAAGACTGAAGCTTTCTTT.

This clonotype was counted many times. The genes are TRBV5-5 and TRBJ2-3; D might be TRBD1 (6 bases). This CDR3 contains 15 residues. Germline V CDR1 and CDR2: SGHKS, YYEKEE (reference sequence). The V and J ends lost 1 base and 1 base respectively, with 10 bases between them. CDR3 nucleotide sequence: TGTGCCAGCAGCTTGTGGGGGCCGGGCACAGATACGCAGTATTTT. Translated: CASSLWGPGTDTQYF.

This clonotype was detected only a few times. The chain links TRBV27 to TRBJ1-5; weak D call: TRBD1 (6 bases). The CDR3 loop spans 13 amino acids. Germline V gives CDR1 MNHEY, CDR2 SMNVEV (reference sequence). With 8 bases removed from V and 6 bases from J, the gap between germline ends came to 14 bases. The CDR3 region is CASGPPGVQPQHF. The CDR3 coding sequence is TGTGCCAGCGGGCCTCCAGGGGTTCAGCCCCAGCATTTT.

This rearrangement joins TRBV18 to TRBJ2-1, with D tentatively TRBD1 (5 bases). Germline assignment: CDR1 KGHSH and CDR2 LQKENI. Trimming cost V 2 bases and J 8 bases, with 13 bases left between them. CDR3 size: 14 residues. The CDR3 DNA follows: TGTGCCAGCTCACCAGGACACTTAGTCCATGAGCAGTTCTTC. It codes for CASSPGHLVHEQFF.

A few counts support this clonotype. The CDR3 loop reads CASSSRDREVCEQYV. The CDR3 coding sequence is TGTGCCAGCAGCTCCCGGGACAGGGAAGTTTGCGAGCAGTACGTC. The rearrangement joins TRBV7-3 to TRBJ2-7; TRBD1 agrees at 9 bases. V gave up 4 bases and J gave up 6 bases; unmatched junction bases: 10. The CDR3 has 15 amino acids. Germline V gene sequence: CDR1 SGHTA, CDR2 FQGTGA.

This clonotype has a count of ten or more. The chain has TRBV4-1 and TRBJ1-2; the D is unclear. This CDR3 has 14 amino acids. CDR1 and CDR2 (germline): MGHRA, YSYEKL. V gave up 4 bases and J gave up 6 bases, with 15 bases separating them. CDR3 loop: CASSLTGRADGYTF. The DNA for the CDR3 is TGCGCCAGCAGCCTGACGGGGAGAGCCGATGGCTACACCTTC.

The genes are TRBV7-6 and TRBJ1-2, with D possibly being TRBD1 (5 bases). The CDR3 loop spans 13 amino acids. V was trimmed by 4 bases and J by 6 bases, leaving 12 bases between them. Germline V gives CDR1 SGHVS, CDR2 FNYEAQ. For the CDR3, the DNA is TGTGCCAGCAGCTCAAGTAGAGGGGATGGCTACACCTTC. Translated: CASSSSRGDGYTF.

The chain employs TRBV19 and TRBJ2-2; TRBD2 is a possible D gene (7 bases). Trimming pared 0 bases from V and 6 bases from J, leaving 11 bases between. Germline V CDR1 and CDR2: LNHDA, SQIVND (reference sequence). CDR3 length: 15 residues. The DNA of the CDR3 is TGTGCCAGTAGTATAGATCTAGGGGGGGCCGGGGAGCTGTTTTTT. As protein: CASSIDLGGAGELFF.

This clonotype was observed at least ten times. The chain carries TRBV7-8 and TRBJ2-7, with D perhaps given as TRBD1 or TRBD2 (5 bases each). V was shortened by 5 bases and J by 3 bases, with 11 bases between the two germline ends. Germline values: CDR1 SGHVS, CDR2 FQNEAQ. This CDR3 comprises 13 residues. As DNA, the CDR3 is TGTGCCAGCAGCCACCGGGGCCACTACGAGCAGTACGTC. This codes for CASSHRGHYEQYV.